Following are 14 T cell receptor beta chains from one sample sequenced in a study of Graves' ophthalmopathy and Graves' hyperthyroidism. Researchers took RNA transcripts and amplified TCR beta CDR3 regions from them. An opening RT-PCR round employed HTBI primers and preceded a second-round multiplex PCR. TCRdb reprocessed the multiplex PCR reads with MiXCR, giving one entry per CDR3 protein. Among about 480,000 distinct CDR3 sequences listed, around 14% were seen once. Sequencing was performed on blood. These receptors all stem from a woman in her 30s with Graves' ophthalmopathy.

This clonotype was detected a few times. In nucleotides, the CDR3 is TGCGCCAGCAGCCAATCTCCTCAACAGGGGGCTGTCGAGCAGTACTTC. Translating it yields CASSQSPQQGAVEQYF. The rearrangement joins TRBV4-1 to TRBJ2-7; TRBD1 agrees at 9 bases. CDR3 length: 16 residues. Germline CDR1 MGHRA, CDR2 YSYEKL. V lost 2 bases to trimming and J lost 6 bases; unmatched junction nucleotides: 11.

The CDR3 coding sequence is TGTGCCAGCAGCCCGCGCGGCGGGGGCCTCCGAGAGACCCAGTACTTC. Translating gives CASSPRGGGLRETQYF. This chain uses TRBV12-3 or TRBV12-4 with TRBJ2-5, with D perhaps matching TRBD2 (7 bases). V was cut by 6 bases and J by 4 bases, with 21 bases left in between. The CDR3 length is 16 residues.

The chain uses TRBV4-1 and TRBJ2-5, with TRBD1 matching over 8 bases. The CDR3 has 15 amino acids. V lost 4 bases to trimming and J lost 5 bases; unmatched junction nucleotides: 9. CDR1 and CDR2 (germline): MGHRA, YSYEKL. The CDR3 protein is CASSPSDRGRETQYF. The CDR3 coding sequence is TGCGCCAGCAGCCCGTCCGACAGGGGAAGGGAGACCCAGTACTTC.

This clonotype appeared many times. The chain is built from TRBV12-3 or TRBV12-4 and TRBJ2-7, with 9 bases matching TRBD1. J gave up 5 bases and V 6 bases, and 11 bases lay outside the gene matches. This CDR3 is built from 15 residues. The CDR3 coding sequence is TGTGCCAGCAGCAGAGGCGGGACAGGGTTCGACGAGCAGTACTTC. This codes for CASSRGGTGFDEQYF.

There are many counts of this clonotype. J is TRBJ2-7 and V is TRBV6-5; 7 nucleotides line up with TRBD2. The CDR3 runs to 15 residues. V lost 2 bases, J lost 0 bases, and 4 bases stayed unmatched. CDR1 and CDR2 from the germline V gene are MNHEY and SVGAGI. The CDR3 region is CASSYRPSGSYEQYF. The CDR3 DNA follows: TGTGCCAGCAGTTACCGTCCTAGCGGCTCCTACGAGCAGTACTTC.

This clonotype came up many times. The chain carries TRBV12-3 or TRBV12-4 and TRBJ1-6; D is uncertain. Trimming took 5 bases from V and 8 from J, leaving 16 bases between them. This CDR3 region has 15 residues. CDR3 bases: TGTGCCAGCAGTCTCCAAGTGCCTGGTTATTCACCCCTCCACTTT. Protein sequence: CASSLQVPGYSPLHF.

In its sample, this clonotype was seen a few times. This CDR3 is CASSGQGAQEQYF. The CDR3 nucleotides read TGTGCCAGCAGTGGACAGGGGGCCCAAGAGCAGTACTTC. J is TRBJ2-7 and V is TRBV2; 10 bases are a match to TRBD1. The junction had 4 bases not matched to a gene; V was cut back by 4 bases and J by 7 bases. This CDR3 comprises 13 residues. The V gene's germline CDR1 is SNHLY and CDR2 FYNNEI. The entire variable domain, with the rest obtained from reference TRBV2 and TRBJ2-7, is as follows: EPEVTQTPSHQVTQMGQEVILRCVPISNHLYFYWYRQILGQKVEFLVSFYNNEISEKSEIFDDQFSVERPDGSNFTLKIRSTKLEDSAMYFCASSGQGAQEQYFGPGTRLTVT.

This clonotype has at least ten counts. This rearrangement joins TRBV12-3 or TRBV12-4 to TRBJ1-1, with D unclear. V lost 7 bases to trimming and J lost 8 bases, with 17 bases between them. The CDR3 runs 13 residues. The CDR3 region is CASTLLAVDEAFF. The CDR3 DNA sequence: TGTGCCAGCACCCTGCTCGCAGTGGACGAAGCTTTCTTT.

This clonotype was seen at least ten times. V gene TRBV6-5 combines with J gene TRBJ2-2; D unresolved. Trimming cost V 2 bases and J 6 bases, with 4 bases left between them. The CDR3 runs 12 residues. Germline V lookup: CDR1 MNHEY, CDR2 SVGAGI. The CDR3 DNA is TGTGCCAGCAGTTACCGTGCCGGGGAGCTGTTTTTT. Encoded protein: CASSYRAGELFF.

This clonotype was counted ten times or more. This chain joins TRBV20-1 and TRBJ1-5; D gene ambiguous. Per germline, CDR1 DFQATT and CDR2 SNEGSKA (reference sequence). Trimming cost V 7 bases and J 6 bases, with 7 bases left between them. The CDR3 contains 10 residues. CDR3 coding DNA: TGCAGTGGGAGCTGTCAGCCCCAGCATTTT. Translation: CSGSCQPQHF.

The sample holds many counts of this clonotype. The CDR3 loop reads CAWSAWTGGGETQYF. The CDR3 DNA sequence: TGTGCCTGGAGTGCGTGGACAGGGGGAGGAGAGACCCAGTACTTC. V usage is TRBV30 and J usage is TRBJ2-5, with 10 bases aligning to TRBD1. This CDR3 is 15 amino acids long. The germline V gene encodes CDR1 GTSNPN and CDR2 SVGIG (reference sequence). Trimming at V came to 1 base and at J to 4 bases, leaving 6 bases not matched to a gene. The entire variable domain, with the rest obtained from reference TRBV30 and TRBJ2-5, is as follows: SQTIHQWPATLVQPVGSPLSLECTVEGTSNPNLYWYRQAAGRGLQLLFYSVGIGQISSEVPQNLSASRPQDRQFILSSKKLLLSDSGFYLCAWSAWTGGGETQYFGPGTRLLVL.

This clonotype showed up many times. The CDR3 coding sequence is TGTGCCAGCAGTTCACTAGCGGGGGCCAAAAACATTCAGTACTTC. Its translation: CASSSLAGAKNIQYF. The chain joins TRBV28 to TRBJ2-4; TRBD2 aligns across 10 bases. The CDR3 covers 15 residues. V gave up 4 bases and J gave up 1 base; unmatched junction bases: 1. Germline lookup yields CDR1 MDHEN and CDR2 SYDVKM.

This clonotype came up many times. V and J are TRBV6-1 and TRBJ2-5, with 11 bases fitting TRBD2. CDR1 and CDR2 from the germline V gene are MNHNS and SASEGT. The V and J ends lost 6 bases and 2 bases, in that order; junction bases with no gene match: 14. CDR3 length: 18 residues. DNA for the CDR3: TGTGCCAGCAGCCAAAAGGGGCCCCGGACTAGCGGGCAAGAGACCCAGTACTTC. Translation gives CASSQKGPRTSGQETQYF.

A note on this clonotype: This could be a read error, since a much larger clone is one nucleotide away. The rearrangement links TRBV7-2 to TRBJ2-7; D gene unclear. CDR3 length: 14 amino acids. The ends were cut back, 5 bases at V and 2 bases at J, with 13 bases in the middle. From germline, CDR1 is SGHTA and CDR2 FQGNSA. CDR3 protein: CASSAETRAYEQYF. The DNA of the CDR3 is TGTGCCAGCAGCGCAGAAACACGGGCCTACGAGCAGTACTTC. Based on the CDR3 plus reference TRBV7-2 and TRBJ2-7, the full variable domain is GAGVSQSPSNKVTEKGKDVELRCDPISGHTALYWYRQSLGQGLEFLIYFQGNSAPDKSGLPSDRFSAERTGGSVSTLTIQRTQQEDSAVYLCASSAETRAYEQYFGPGTRLTVT.